This is a list of T cell receptor beta chains from one sample in a study of CD8+CD57+ T cells in acquired aplastic anemia. TCRdb fed the reads into MiXCR, producing one record per CDR3 protein. The data show hundreds of thousands of distinct CDR3 sequences, around 32% seen once. The specimen was sorted CD4+, CD8+, or CD8+CD57+ T cells (not recorded which) from PBMCs. The source of these receptors is a human donor with aplastic anemia. Each CDR3 is given with its conserved first and last residue. A D gene is named only where the DNA matches it firmly. A clone size is listed for some rows: how often the clone was seen (once, few, many), or a class if it is expanded.

size	D	J	V	CDR3	DNA
few	.	TRBJ2-1	TRBV10-3	CAISDAGVRLYEQFF	TGTGCCATCAGTGATGCAGGCGTTCGTCTCTATGAGCAGTTCTTC
few	TRBD1	TRBJ2-5	TRBV4-1	CASSNDRGQETQYF	TGCGCCAGCAGCAACGACAGGGGGCAAGAGACCCAGTACTTC
.	.	TRBJ2-7	TRBV5-1	CASSPRRGRLRDEQYF	TGCGCCAGCAGCCCCCGGCGAGGCCGCCTAAGGGACGAGCAGTACTTC
many	.	TRBJ2-7	TRBV5-1	CASRSSESYEQYF	TGCGCCAGCAGGTCTTCGGAATCCTACGAGCAGTACTTC
.	TRBD2	TRBJ2-7	TRBV7-2	CASSPLASLYEQYF	TGTGCCAGCAGCCCACTAGCGTCCCTCTACGAGCAGTACTTC
many	.	TRBJ2-1	TRBV29-1	CSVGTQYTEQFF	TGCAGCGTGGGGACTCAGTACACTGAGCAGTTCTTC
.	TRBD2	TRBJ2-5	TRBV5-1	CASSGPLAGLTTQYF	TGCGCCAGCAGCGGTCCGCTAGCGGGGTTAACGACCCAGTACTTC
.	.	TRBJ2-7	TRBV7-9	CASSLGAGLSEQYF	TGTGCCAGCAGCTTAGGTGCAGGGTTAAGCGAGCAGTACTTC
.	TRBD1	TRBJ2-3	TRBV27	CASSAGQGTDTQYF	TGTGCCAGCAGTGCCGGACAGGGCACAGATACGCAGTATTTT
many	.	TRBJ2-7	TRBV19	CASSKGGTYEQYF	TGTGCCAGTAGTAAGGGCGGTACCTACGAGCAGTACTTC
many	.	TRBJ1-1	TRBV2	CASFSESRPNTEAFF	TGTGCCAGCTTTTCAGAGAGTAGGCCTAACACTGAAGCTTTCTTT
few	.	TRBJ1-1	TRBV11-2	CASSLVGIGENTEAFF	TGTGCCAGCAGCTTAGTTGGTATTGGGGAGAACACTGAAGCTTTCTTT
.	.	TRBJ2-7	TRBV25-1	CASSDPGGQTYEQYF	TGTGCCAGCAGTGACCCCGGTGGACAGACTTACGAGCAGTACTTC
.	.	TRBJ1-6	TRBV25-1	CASSEWEAAAYNSPLHF	TGTGCCAGCAGTGAATGGGAGGCAGCAGCCTATAATTCACCCCTCCACTTT
few	.	TRBJ2-5	TRBV5-8	CASSFSAGTEETQYF	TGTGCCAGCAGCTTTTCGGCAGGGACGGAAGAGACCCAGTACTTC
.	TRBD1	TRBJ1-4	TRBV5-5	CASSLAGDRGLEKLFF	TGTGCCAGCAGCTTGGCCGGAGACAGGGGCTTGGAAAAACTGTTTTTT
.	TRBD1	TRBJ1-2	TRBV20-1	CSARGGGQGAYEAGYTF	TGCAGTGCTAGAGGGGGGGGACAGGGGGCGTACGAAGCTGGCTACACCTTC